The following is a TCR beta chain sequence with its context. The same CDR3 arises from other DNA sequences in this sample as well. Looked up from germline, CDR1 is MGHRA and CDR2 is YSYEKL. CDR3 length: 14 amino acids. With 1 base removed from V and 0 bases from J, the gap between germline ends came to 5 bases. This sample was taken from a study of control samples from healthy donors and cancer patients. The method was immunoSEQ multiplex PCR; TCRdb's version includes in-frame clones alone and lacks a portion of them. Here the sample spans 70,000 or so clones, nearly 90% being singletons. The specimen sequenced was PBMCs. The sequence was obtained from a man aged 60-69 years with lung cancer. V usage is TRBV4-1 and J usage is TRBJ2-3; D uncertain. CDR3 loop: CASSQAGSTDTQYF. The CDR3 region has the DNA TGCGCCAGCAGCCAAGCCGGTAGCACAGATACGCAGTATTTT.